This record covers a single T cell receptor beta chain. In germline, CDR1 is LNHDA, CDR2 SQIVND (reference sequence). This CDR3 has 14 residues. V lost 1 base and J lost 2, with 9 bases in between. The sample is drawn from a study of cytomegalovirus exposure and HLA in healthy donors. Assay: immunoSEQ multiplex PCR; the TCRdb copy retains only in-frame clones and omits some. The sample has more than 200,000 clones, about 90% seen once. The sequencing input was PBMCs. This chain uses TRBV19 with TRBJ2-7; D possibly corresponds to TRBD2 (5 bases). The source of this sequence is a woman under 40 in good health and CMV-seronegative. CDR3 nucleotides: TGTGCCAGTAGTATAGGGACGGGAACCTACGAGCAGTACTTC. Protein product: CASSIGTGTYEQYF.